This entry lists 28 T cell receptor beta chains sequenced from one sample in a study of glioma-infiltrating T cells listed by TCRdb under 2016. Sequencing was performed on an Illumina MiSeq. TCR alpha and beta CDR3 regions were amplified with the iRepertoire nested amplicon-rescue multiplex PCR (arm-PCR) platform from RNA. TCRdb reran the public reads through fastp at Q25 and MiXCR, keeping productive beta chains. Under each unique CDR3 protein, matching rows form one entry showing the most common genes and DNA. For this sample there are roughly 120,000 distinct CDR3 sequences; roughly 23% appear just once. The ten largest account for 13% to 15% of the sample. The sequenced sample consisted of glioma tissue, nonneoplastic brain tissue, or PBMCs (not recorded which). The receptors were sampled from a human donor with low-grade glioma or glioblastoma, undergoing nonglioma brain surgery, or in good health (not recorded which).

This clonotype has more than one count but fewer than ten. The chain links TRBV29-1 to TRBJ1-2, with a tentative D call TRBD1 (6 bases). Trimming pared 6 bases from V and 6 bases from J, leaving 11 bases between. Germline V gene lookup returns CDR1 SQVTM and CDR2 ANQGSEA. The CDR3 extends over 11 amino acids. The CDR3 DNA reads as TGCAGCGTGGTCCACAGGGATGGCTACACCTTC. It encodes CSVVHRDGYTF.

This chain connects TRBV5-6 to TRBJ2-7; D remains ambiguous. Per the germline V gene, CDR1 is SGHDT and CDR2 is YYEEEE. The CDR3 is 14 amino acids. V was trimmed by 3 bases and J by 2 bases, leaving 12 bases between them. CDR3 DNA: TGTGCCAGCAGCTCACCTACTCGACCCTACGAGCAGTACTTC. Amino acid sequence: CASSSPTRPYEQYF. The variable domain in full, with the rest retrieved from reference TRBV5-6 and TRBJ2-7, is DAGVTQSPTHLIKTRGQQVTLRCSPKSGHDTVSWYQQALGQGPQFIFQYYEEEERQRGNFPDRFSGHQFPNYSSELNVNALLLGDSALYLCASSSPTRPYEQYFGPGTRLTVT.

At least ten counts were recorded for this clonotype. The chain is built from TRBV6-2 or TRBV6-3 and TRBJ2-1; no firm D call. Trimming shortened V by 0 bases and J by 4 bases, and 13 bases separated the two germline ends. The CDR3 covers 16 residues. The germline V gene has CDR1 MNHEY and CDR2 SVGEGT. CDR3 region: CASSYSKYSDYNEQFF. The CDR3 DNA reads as TGTGCCAGCAGTTACTCGAAGTACAGCGATTACAATGAGCAGTTCTTC.

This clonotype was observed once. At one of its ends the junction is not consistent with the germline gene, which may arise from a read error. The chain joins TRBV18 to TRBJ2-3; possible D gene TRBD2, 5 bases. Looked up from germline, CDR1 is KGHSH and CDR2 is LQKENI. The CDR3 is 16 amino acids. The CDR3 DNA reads TGTGCCAGATCACCTAGAACTAGAGGGAGCCCAGATACGCAGTATTTT. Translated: CARSPRTRGSPDTQYF.

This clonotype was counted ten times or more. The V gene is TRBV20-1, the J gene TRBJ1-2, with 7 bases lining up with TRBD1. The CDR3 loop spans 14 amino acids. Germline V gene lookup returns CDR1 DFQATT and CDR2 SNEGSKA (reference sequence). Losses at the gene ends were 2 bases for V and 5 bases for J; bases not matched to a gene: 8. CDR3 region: CSARPDRDWYGYTF. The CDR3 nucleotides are TGCAGTGCTAGACCCGACAGGGATTGGTATGGCTACACCTTC.

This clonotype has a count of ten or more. The CDR3 DNA reads as TGTGCCAGCAGTTACTCGAAAGTGGACGGGACTGCCCAAGAGACCCAGTACTTC. Its translation: CASSYSKVDGTAQETQYF. The chain combines TRBV6-6 with TRBJ2-5; possible D gene TRBD2, 6 bases. The V gene lost 0 bases and the J gene lost 1 base, with 18 bases spanning the gap. The germline CDR1 and CDR2 sequences are MNHNY and SVGAGI (reference sequence). The CDR3 extends over 18 amino acids.

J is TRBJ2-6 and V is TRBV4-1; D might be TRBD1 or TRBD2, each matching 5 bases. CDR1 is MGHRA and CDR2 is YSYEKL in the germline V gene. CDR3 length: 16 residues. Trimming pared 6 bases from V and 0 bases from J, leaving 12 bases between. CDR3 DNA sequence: TGCGCCAGCAGAACCGGGGCCCTCTCTGGGGCCAACGTCCTGACTTTC. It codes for CASRTGALSGANVLTF.

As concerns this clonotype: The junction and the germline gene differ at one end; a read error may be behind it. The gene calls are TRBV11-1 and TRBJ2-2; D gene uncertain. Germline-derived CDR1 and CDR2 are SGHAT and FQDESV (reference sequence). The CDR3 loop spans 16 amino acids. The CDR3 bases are TGTGCCAGCAGCTTGGGTTGGGCGACGAACTCCGGGGAGCTGTTTTTT. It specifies CASSLGWATNSGELFF. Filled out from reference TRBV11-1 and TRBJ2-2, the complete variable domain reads EAEVAQSPRYKITEKSQAVAFWCDPISGHATLYWYRQILGQGPELLVQFQDESVVDDSQLPKDRFSAERLKGVDSTLKIQPAELGDSAMYLCASSLGWATNSGELFFGEGSRLTVL.

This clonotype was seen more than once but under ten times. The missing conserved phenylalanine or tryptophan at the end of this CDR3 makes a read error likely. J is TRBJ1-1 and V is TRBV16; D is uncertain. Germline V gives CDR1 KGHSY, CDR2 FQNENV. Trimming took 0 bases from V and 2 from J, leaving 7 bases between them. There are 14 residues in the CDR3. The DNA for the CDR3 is TGTGCCAGCAGCCAATCTGCCGTAAACACTGAAGCTTTCATT. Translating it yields CASSQSAVNTEAFI.

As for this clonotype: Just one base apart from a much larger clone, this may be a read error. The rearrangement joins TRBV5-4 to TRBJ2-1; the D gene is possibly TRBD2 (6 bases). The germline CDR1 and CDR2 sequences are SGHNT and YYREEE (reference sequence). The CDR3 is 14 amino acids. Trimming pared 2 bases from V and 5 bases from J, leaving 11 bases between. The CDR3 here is CASSFRDSNNEQFF. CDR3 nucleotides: TGTGCCAGCAGCTTCCGGGACTCTAACAATGAGCAGTTCTTC.

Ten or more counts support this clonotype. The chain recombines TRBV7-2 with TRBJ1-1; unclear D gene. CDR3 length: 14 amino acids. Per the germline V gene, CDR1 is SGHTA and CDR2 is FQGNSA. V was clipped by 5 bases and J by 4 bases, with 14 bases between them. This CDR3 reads CASSLHPRSTEAFF. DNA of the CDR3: TGTGCCAGCAGCCTACATCCCAGAAGCACTGAAGCTTTCTTT.

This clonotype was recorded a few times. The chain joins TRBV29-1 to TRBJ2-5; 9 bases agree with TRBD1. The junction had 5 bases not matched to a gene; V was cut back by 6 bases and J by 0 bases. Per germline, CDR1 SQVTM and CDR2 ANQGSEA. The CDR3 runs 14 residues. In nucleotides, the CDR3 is TGCAGCGTGTCGACAGGGGGGTACCAAGAGACCCAGTACTTC. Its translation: CSVSTGGYQETQYF.

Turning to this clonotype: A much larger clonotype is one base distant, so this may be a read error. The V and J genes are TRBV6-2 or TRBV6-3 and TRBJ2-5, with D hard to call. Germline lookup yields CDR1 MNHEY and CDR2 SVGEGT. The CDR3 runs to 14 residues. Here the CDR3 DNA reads TGTTCCAGCAGTTTCGGGCCGCTACAAGAGACCCAGTACTTC. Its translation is CSSSFGPLQETQYF.

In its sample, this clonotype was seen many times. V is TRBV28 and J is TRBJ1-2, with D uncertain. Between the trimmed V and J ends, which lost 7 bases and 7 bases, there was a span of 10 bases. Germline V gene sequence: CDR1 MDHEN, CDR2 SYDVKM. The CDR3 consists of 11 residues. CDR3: CASTAGVGYTF. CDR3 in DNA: TGTGCCAGCACCGCAGGTGTTGGCTACACCTTC.

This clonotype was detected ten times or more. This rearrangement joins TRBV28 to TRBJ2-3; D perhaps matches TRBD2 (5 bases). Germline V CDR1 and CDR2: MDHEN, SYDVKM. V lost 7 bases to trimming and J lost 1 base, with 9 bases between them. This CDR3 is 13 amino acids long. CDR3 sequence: CASILSGTDTQYF. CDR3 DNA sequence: TGTGCCAGCATCCTTAGCGGCACAGATACGCAGTATTTT.

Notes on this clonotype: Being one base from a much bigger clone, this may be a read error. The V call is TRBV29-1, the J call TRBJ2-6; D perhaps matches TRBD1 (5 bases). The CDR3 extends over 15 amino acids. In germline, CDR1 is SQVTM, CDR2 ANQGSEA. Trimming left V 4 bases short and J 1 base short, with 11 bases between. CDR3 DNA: TGCAGCGTTGGGGGCTCAACTTCTGGGGCCAACGTCCTGACTTTC. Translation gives CSVGGSTSGANVLTF. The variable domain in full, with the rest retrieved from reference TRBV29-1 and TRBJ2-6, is SAVISQKPSRDICQRGTSLTIQCQVDSQVTMMFWYRQQPGQSLTLIATANQGSEATYESGFVIDKFPISRPNLTFSTLTVSNMSPEDSSIYLCSVGGSTSGANVLTFGAGSRLTVL.

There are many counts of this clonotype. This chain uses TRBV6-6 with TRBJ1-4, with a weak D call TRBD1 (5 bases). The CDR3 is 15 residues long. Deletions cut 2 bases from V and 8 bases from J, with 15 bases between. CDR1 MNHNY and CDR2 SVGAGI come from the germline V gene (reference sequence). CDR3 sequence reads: CASSYGAGKDEKLFF. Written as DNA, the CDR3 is TGTGCCAGCAGTTACGGAGCAGGGAAAGACGAAAAACTGTTTTTT.

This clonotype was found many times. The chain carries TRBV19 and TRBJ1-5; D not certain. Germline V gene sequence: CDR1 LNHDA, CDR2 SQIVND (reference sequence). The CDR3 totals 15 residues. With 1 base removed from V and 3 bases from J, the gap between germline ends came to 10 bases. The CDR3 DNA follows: TGTGCCAGTAGTATAGTGGCAGAAAACAATCAGCCCCAGCATTTT. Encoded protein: CASSIVAENNQPQHF. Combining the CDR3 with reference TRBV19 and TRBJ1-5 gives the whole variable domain DGGITQSPKYLFRKEGQNVTLSCEQNLNHDAMYWYRQDPGQGLRLIYYSQIVNDFQKGDIAEGYSVSREKKESFPLTVTSAQKNPTAFYLCASSIVAENNQPQHFGDGTRLSIL.

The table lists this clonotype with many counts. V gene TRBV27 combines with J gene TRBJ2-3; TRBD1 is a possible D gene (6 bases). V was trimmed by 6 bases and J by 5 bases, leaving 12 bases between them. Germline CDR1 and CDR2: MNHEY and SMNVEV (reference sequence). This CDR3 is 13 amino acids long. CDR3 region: CASRPGVKDTQYF. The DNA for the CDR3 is TGTGCCAGCAGGCCAGGGGTGAAAGATACGCAGTATTTT.

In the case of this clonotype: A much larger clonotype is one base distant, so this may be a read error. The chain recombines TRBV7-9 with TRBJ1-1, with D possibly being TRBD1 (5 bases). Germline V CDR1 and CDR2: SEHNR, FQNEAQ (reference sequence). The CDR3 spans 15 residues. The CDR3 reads CASSLSRDGGTEGFF. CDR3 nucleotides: TGTGCCAGCAGCTTAAGCAGGGACGGTGGCACTGAAGGTTTCTTT.

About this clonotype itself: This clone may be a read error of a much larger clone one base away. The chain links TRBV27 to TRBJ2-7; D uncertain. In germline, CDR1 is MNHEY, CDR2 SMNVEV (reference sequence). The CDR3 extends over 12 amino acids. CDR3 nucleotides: TGTGCCAGCAGTTTACACGGCTACGAGCGGTACTTC. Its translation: CASSLHGYERYF.

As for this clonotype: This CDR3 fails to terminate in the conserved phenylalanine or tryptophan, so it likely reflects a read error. This chain's CDR3 is CASSTESYNEQFL. The CDR3 nucleotides are TGTGCCAGCAGTACGGAGTCTTACAATGAGCAGTTCCTC. This chain links TRBV2 with TRBJ2-1; D is uncertain. The ends were cut back, 5 bases at V and 4 bases at J, with 9 bases in the middle. The length of the CDR3 is 13 residues. Germline CDR1 and CDR2: SNHLY and FYNNEI.

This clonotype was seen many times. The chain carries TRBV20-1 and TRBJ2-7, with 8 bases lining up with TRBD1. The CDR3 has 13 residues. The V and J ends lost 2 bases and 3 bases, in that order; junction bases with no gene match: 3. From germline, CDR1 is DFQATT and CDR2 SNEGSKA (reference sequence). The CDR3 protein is CSARTGTGYEQYF. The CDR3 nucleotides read TGCAGTGCTAGAACCGGGACAGGCTACGAGCAGTACTTC.

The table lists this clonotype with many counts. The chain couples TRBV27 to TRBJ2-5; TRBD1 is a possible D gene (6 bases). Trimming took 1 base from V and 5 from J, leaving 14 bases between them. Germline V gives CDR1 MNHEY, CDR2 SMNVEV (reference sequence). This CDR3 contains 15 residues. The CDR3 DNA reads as TGTGCCAGCAGTTTATTCCTATCTCAGGGGGAGACCCAGTACTTC. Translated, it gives CASSLFLSQGETQYF.

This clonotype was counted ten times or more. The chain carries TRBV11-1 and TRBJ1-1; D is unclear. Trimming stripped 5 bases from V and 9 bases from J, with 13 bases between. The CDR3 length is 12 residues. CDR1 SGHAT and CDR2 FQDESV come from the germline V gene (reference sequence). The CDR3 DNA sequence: TGTGCCAGCAGCCCCCCGTGGGCGAAAGCTTTCTTT. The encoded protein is CASSPPWAKAFF.

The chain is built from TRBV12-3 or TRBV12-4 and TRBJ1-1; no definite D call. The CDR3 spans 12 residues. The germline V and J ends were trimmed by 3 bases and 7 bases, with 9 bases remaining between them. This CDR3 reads CASSFGRLEAFF. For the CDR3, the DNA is TGTGCCAGCAGTTTCGGGCGGCTTGAAGCTTTCTTT.

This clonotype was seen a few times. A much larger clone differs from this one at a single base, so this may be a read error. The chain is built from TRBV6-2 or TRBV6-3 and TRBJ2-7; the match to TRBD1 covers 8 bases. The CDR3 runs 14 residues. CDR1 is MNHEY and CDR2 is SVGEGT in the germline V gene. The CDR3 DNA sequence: TGTGCCAGCAGTACCAGGGGGCCCTCCTACGAGCGGTACTTC. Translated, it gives CASSTRGPSYERYF.

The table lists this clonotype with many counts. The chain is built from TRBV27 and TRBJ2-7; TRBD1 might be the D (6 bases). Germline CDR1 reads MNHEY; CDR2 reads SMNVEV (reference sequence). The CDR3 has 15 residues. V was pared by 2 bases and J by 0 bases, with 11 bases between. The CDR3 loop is CASSLQGHPSYEQYF. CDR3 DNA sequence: TGTGCCAGCAGTTTACAGGGACACCCCTCCTACGAGCAGTACTTC.